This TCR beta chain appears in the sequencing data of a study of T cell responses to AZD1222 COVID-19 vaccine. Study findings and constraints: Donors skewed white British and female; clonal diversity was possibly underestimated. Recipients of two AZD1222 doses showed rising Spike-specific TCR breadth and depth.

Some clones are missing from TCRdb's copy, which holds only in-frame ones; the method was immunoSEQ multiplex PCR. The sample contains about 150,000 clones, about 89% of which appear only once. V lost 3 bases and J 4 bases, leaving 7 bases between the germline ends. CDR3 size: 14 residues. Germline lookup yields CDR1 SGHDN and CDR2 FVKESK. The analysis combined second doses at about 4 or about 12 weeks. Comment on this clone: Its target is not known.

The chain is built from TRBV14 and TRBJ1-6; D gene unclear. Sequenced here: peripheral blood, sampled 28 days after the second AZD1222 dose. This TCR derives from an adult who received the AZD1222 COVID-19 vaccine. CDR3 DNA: TGTGCCAGCAGCCAGTTTCTTTATAATTCACCCCTCCACTTT. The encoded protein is CASSQFLYNSPLHF.